The rows below give T cell receptor beta chains drawn from one sample of a study of cytomegalovirus exposure and HLA in healthy donors. Profiling relied on immunoSEQ multiplex PCR, and the TCRdb table lists in-frame clones only, not all of them. The table shows some 150,000 clones, with about 60% occurring only once. The sequenced material came from PBMCs. These receptors originate from a woman aged 60-70 years in good health and CMV-seropositive. Both conserved end residues are part of each CDR3. Fields, in order: clone size, J gene, V gene, D gene, CDR3 DNA, CDR3 protein. D genes are given only for firm matches. Clone size, where shown, is once, few, many, or a class for clones that have expanded.

size: .; J: TRBJ2-5; V: TRBV30; D: TRBD1; DNA: TGTGCCTGGAGGCCGGGACAGCATTCCCGGACCCAGTACTTC; CDR3: CAWRPGQHSRTQYF
size: .; J: TRBJ2-5; V: TRBV7-2; D: .; DNA: TGTGCCAGCAGCTTATCGCGGGGCCAAGAGACCCAGTACTTC; CDR3: CASSLSRGQETQYF
size: few; J: TRBJ1-4; V: TRBV7-9; D: TRBD1; DNA: TGTGCCAGCAGCGCGGACAGGGGTCATGAAAAACTGTTTTTT; CDR3: CASSADRGHEKLFF
size: .; J: TRBJ2-3; V: TRBV25-1; D: TRBD2; DNA: TGTGCCAGCAGTGAAGCCAGCGGGAGGTTTTCAGATACGCAGTATTTT; CDR3: CASSEASGRFSDTQYF
size: .; J: TRBJ1-3; V: TRBV4-2; D: .; DNA: TGTGCCAGCAGCCAAGATTCGCAGTTGGTTGGAAACACCATATATTTT; CDR3: CASSQDSQLVGNTIYF
size: .; J: TRBJ1-1; V: TRBV28; D: TRBD1; DNA: TGTGCCAGCAGCTCTTGGGGACAGGGGAGAACTGAAGCTTTCTTT; CDR3: CASSSWGQGRTEAFF
size: few; J: TRBJ1-5; V: TRBV2; D: .; DNA: TGTGCCAGCAAGGAGCAGGGTACTCAGCCCCAGCATTTT; CDR3: CASKEQGTQPQHF
size: few; J: TRBJ2-3; V: TRBV9; D: TRBD2; DNA: TGTGCCAGCAGCAGGGGACTAGGGTTCACAGATACGCAGTATTTT; CDR3: CASSRGLGFTDTQYF
size: once; J: TRBJ1-2; V: TRBV18; D: .; DNA: TGTGCCAGCTCACCAACACAGACCGGATCCTATGGCTACACCTTC; CDR3: CASSPTQTGSYGYTF
size: .; J: TRBJ2-7; V: TRBV18; D: .; DNA: TGTGCCAGCTCTCTAGGACAGAGAACCTACGAGCAGTACTTC; CDR3: CASSLGQRTYEQYF
size: few; J: TRBJ2-5; V: TRBV18; D: TRBD1; DNA: TGTGCCAGCTCACCCCCAGGGGGAGAGACCCAGTACTTC; CDR3: CASSPPGGETQYF
size: .; J: TRBJ2-1; V: TRBV27; D: .; DNA: TGTGCCAGCAGTTTAACTAGAGAATCCATTAATGAGCAGTTCTTC; CDR3: CASSLTRESINEQFF
size: few; J: TRBJ2-3; V: TRBV11-2; D: TRBD2; DNA: TGTGCCAGCAGCTTTGGACTAGCGGGAGGGTCAGATACGCAGTATTTT; CDR3: CASSFGLAGGSDTQYF
size: .; J: TRBJ1-1; V: TRBV6-1; D: TRBD1; DNA: TGTGCCAGCAGTGACCCAGGGGGGCACACTGAAGCTTTCTTT; CDR3: CASSDPGGHTEAFF
size: few; J: TRBJ1-3; V: TRBV28; D: .; DNA: TGTGCCAGCAGTTCTACAGGGTATGGAAACACCATATATTTT; CDR3: CASSSTGYGNTIYF
size: few; J: TRBJ2-3; V: TRBV30; D: TRBD2; DNA: TGTGCCTGGAGTCCCCTAGCGGGAGATACGCAGTATTTT; CDR3: CAWSPLAGDTQYF
size: .; J: TRBJ1-2; V: TRBV6-1; D: .; DNA: TGTGCCAGCACTACTACGGAGGGTGGCTACACCTTC; CDR3: CASTTTEGGYTF
size: many; J: TRBJ1-5; V: TRBV5-1; D: .; DNA: TGCGCCAGCAGCTTGATTGGGGGGTTCAATCAGCCCCAGCATTTT; CDR3: CASSLIGGFNQPQHF
size: .; J: TRBJ2-5; V: TRBV19; D: TRBD2; DNA: TGTGCCAGTAAGGGACTAGCGCAAGAGACCCAGTACTTC; CDR3: CASKGLAQETQYF
size: .; J: TRBJ1-6; V: TRBV28; D: .; DNA: TGTGCCAGCAGTTCGGGAGTTTCACCCCTCCACTTT; CDR3: CASSSGVSPLHF
size: .; J: TRBJ2-7; V: TRBV6-5; D: .; DNA: TGTGCCAGCAACAACGGGGTTTTCCAGTACTTC; CDR3: CASNNGVFQYF
size: few; J: TRBJ1-3; V: TRBV28; D: .; DNA: TGTGCCAGCACCCTTGGGCGCGGAAACACCATATATTTT; CDR3: CASTLGRGNTIYF
size: .; J: TRBJ2-3; V: TRBV27; D: TRBD2; DNA: TGTGCCAGCAGTCCCCCCGGGACTAGCGGACTAAATACGCAGTATTTT; CDR3: CASSPPGTSGLNTQYF